This TCR beta chain is drawn from a study of blood T cell repertoires in COVID-19. Study overall: T cells, B-cell-depleted T cells, or PBMCs supplied cDNA or gDNA.

Enrolled through a virtual design, the participants were between roughly 18 and 90 years of age and came from 24 US areas. Researchers sorted participants into cohorts using their self-reported clinical history. Per the original data handling: Counts of nucleated cells, estimated from reference gene primer amplification, were obtained. Sequencing was performed with immunoSEQ multiplex PCR; in TCRdb, only in-frame clones are kept and a portion is missing. V and J calls and clone size are copied from that table; D and trimming were computed from the DNA. The data contain under 450,000 clones, 83% of them singletons. The germline CDR1 and CDR2 sequences are GTSNPN and SVGIG (reference sequence). The length of the CDR3 is 12 residues. Trimming pared 3 bases from V and 4 bases from J, leaving 10 bases between.

Sequenced sample: PBMCs or T cells enriched from blood (not recorded which). The TCR was taken from a woman between 45 and 65 years old who had recovered from COVID-19. The chain uses TRBV30 and TRBJ2-7, with D maybe TRBD1 (5 bases). The CDR3 loop reads CAWRGQLYEQYF. As DNA, the CDR3 is TGTGCCTGGAGGGGGCAGCTTTACGAGCAGTACTTC.